The 31 T cell receptor beta chains listed next were all sequenced from one sample in a study of blood T cell repertoires in COVID-19. Libraries were prepared by immunoSEQ multiplex PCR; TCRdb keeps only in-frame clonotypes and omits some of them. There are some 170,000 clones in the sample; about 83% occur only once, and around 13% lies in the top ten. Source material: peripheral blood. The source of these receptors is a woman in her seventies with COVID-19, enrolled during active disease.

CDR3 loop: CASSLASGAEAFF. In DNA, the CDR3 is TGTGCCAGCAGCTTAGCTTCCGGAGCTGAAGCTTTCTTT. V is TRBV7-2 and J is TRBJ1-1; D remains ambiguous. The V end was cut by 0 bases, the J end by 6 bases, with 8 bases between. In germline, CDR1 is SGHTA, CDR2 FQGNSA. The CDR3 runs to 13 residues. Supplemented by reference TRBV7-2 and TRBJ1-1, the full variable domain reads GAGVSQSPSNKVTEKGKDVELRCDPISGHTALYWYRQSLGQGLEFLIYFQGNSAPDKSGLPSDRFSAERTGGSVSTLTIQRTQQEDSAVYLCASSLASGAEAFFGQGTRLTVV.

The chain employs TRBV7-9 and TRBJ2-7; possible D gene TRBD2, 5 bases. V was shortened by 4 bases and J by 2 bases, with 18 bases between the two germline ends. Germline CDR1 reads SEHNR; CDR2 reads FQNEAQ (reference sequence). The CDR3 covers 16 residues. CDR3 in amino acids: CASSSPRGLGTYEQYF. In nucleotides, the CDR3 is TGTGCCAGCAGCTCCCCCCGGGGATTAGGGACCTACGAGCAGTACTTC.

This clone has a handful of counts. The genes are TRBV28 and TRBJ1-2; possibly TRBD1 for D (5 bases). CDR1 is MDHEN, CDR2 SYDVKM, per germline. This CDR3 is 15 amino acids long. The V end was cut by 0 bases, the J end by 3 bases, with 11 bases between. This CDR3 is CASSLWGDSYYGYTF. The CDR3 coding sequence is TGTGCCAGCAGTTTATGGGGTGACAGTTACTATGGCTACACCTTC.

The chain is built from TRBV9 and TRBJ1-2; D gene unclear. V was cut by 1 base and J by 4 bases, with 17 bases left in between. There are 16 residues in the CDR3. CDR1 and CDR2 (germline): SGDLS, YYNGEE. CDR3 in amino acids: CASSVNMAARFYGYTF. In DNA, the CDR3 is TGTGCCAGCAGCGTAAATATGGCGGCCCGTTTCTATGGCTACACCTTC.

The table lists this clone with a few counts. This rearrangement joins TRBV5-1 to TRBJ2-2, with D possibly TRBD1 on 5 matching bases. Germline CDR1 reads SGHRS; CDR2 reads YFSETQ. The ends were cut back, 2 bases at V and 2 bases at J, with 10 bases in the middle. The CDR3 is made up of 15 amino acids. In DNA, the CDR3 is TGCGCCAGCAGCTTCGGGCAGGGCAACACCGGGGAGCTGTTTTTT. It is translated as CASSFGQGNTGELFF.

CDR3 sequence: CATSRDKGLVNNEQFF. The CDR3 region has the DNA TGTGCCACCAGCAGAGATAAAGGACTAGTCAACAATGAGCAGTTCTTC. This chain links TRBV15 with TRBJ2-1; 7 bases map to TRBD2. With V trimmed by 0 bases and J by 5 bases, 7 bases remained unmatched. There are 16 residues in the CDR3. Germline V lookup: CDR1 LNHNV, CDR2 YYDKDF (reference sequence).

Worth noting for this clone: Other DNA sequences in the same sample also yield this CDR3. The chain is built from TRBV3-1 (or the pseudogene TRBV3-2) and TRBJ2-5, with TRBD2 identical over 7 bases. This CDR3 contains 12 residues. The germline V gene has CDR1 LGHDT and CDR2 YNNKEL (reference sequence). The J segment lost 5 bases and the V segment lost 4 bases, leaving 1 base of the junction unmatched. The CDR3 bases are TGTGCCAGCAGCCGGGGGGGGGAGACCCAGTACTTC. Translated, it gives CASSRGGETQYF.

The gene calls are TRBV12-2 and TRBJ2-1; TRBD1, the table's D call, was not compared with the DNA. TRBV12-2 is designated a pseudogene. The length of the CDR3 is 12 residues. The CDR3 sequence is CASRTGCNEQFF. DNA of the CDR3: TGTGCAAGTCGTACAGGGTGCAATGAGCAGTTCTTC.

The V and J genes are TRBV19 and TRBJ1-3; D gene ambiguous. CDR1 and CDR2 (germline): LNHDA, SQIVND (reference sequence). V dropped 1 base and J dropped 2 bases, with 9 bases sitting between them. This CDR3 comprises 15 residues. The CDR3 DNA reads as TGTGCCAGTAGTATAGCGGTCTCGGCTGGAAACACCATATATTTT. Protein sequence: CASSIAVSAGNTIYF.

The V and J genes are TRBV7-9 and TRBJ1-2; no reliable D call. V was clipped by 5 bases and J by 2 bases, with 9 bases between them. Germline assignment: CDR1 SEHNR and CDR2 FQNEAQ (reference sequence). The CDR3 has 13 amino acids. The CDR3, as DNA: TGTGCCAGCAGCACCGGGAACAACTATGGCTACACCTTC. Translation: CASSTGNNYGYTF.

In its sample, this clone was seen once. The chain recombines TRBV28 with TRBJ1-3; 10 nucleotides agree with TRBD1. Per the germline V gene, CDR1 is MDHEN and CDR2 is SYDVKM. The V segment lost 6 bases and the J segment 4 bases; nucleotides outside the gene matches: 9. The CDR3 covers 16 residues. In nucleotides, the CDR3 is TGTGCCAGCAGGCCGACAGGGGGCGCGTTAGGAAACACCATATATTTT. It codes for CASRPTGGALGNTIYF.

This chain connects TRBV14 to TRBJ2-7, with TRBD2 identical over 11 bases. CDR1 is SGHDN, CDR2 FVKESK, per germline. The CDR3 spans 15 residues. The V gene end was trimmed by 1 base and the J gene end by 2 bases; junction bases not matched to a gene: 1. CDR3 DNA sequence: TGTGCCAGCAGCCAAGGACTAGCGGGAACCTACGAGCAGTACTTC. This translates into CASSQGLAGTYEQYF.

V gene TRBV30 combines with J gene TRBJ1-3, with 7 bases identical to TRBD1. Germline trimming cut 3 bases from V and 2 bases from J; bases unmatched to any gene: 7. This CDR3 comprises 15 residues. Per germline, CDR1 GTSNPN and CDR2 SVGIG (reference sequence). The CDR3 loop reads CAWRKRDRAGNTIYF. The CDR3 DNA is TGTGCCTGGAGGAAAAGGGACAGAGCTGGAAACACCATATATTTT.

The chain is built from TRBV6-1 and TRBJ2-7; tentative D call: TRBD1 (5 bases). This CDR3 comprises 15 residues. Trimming took off 0 bases at V and 6 bases at J, with 15 bases between the two ends. Germline assignment: CDR1 MNHNS and CDR2 SASEGT. The CDR3 reads CASSEAGRPQGEQYF. The CDR3 coding sequence is TGTGCCAGCAGTGAAGCGGGTAGGCCCCAGGGCGAGCAGTACTTC.

V gene TRBV6-5 combines with J gene TRBJ1-3, with D perhaps matching TRBD1 (6 bases). Per germline, CDR1 MNHEY and CDR2 SVGAGI. This CDR3 has 14 amino acids. Trimming took off 6 bases at V and 7 bases at J, with 16 bases between the two ends. CDR3 nucleotide sequence: TGTGCCAGCAGGGGGGCCGGGCCCCGGAACACCATATATTTT. Translation: CASRGAGPRNTIYF.

There are a few counts of this clone. The chain is built from TRBV6-6 and TRBJ1-1; the D gene is possibly TRBD1 (5 bases). The V and J ends lost 0 bases and 4 bases respectively, with 9 bases between them. This CDR3 comprises 14 residues. CDR1 and CDR2 from the germline V gene are MNHNY and SVGAGI (reference sequence). The DNA of the CDR3 is TGTGCCAGCAGTTACTCGGTCGGGGGCACTGAAGCTTTCTTT. Its protein product is CASSYSVGGTEAFF.

CDR3 DNA: TGTGCCAGCAGTTTATGGCGATACTACGAGCAGTACTTC. It codes for CASSLWRYYEQYF. V and J are TRBV28 and TRBJ2-7; D uncertain. Looked up from germline, CDR1 is MDHEN and CDR2 is SYDVKM. There are 13 residues in the CDR3. The V and J ends lost 0 bases and 3 bases respectively, with 6 bases between them.

This clone is a singleton in its sample. V usage is TRBV19 and J usage is TRBJ1-2; TRBD1 might be the D (5 bases). The CDR3 extends over 14 amino acids. Trimming took off 4 bases at V and 8 bases at J, with 17 bases between the two ends. The germline gives CDR1 LNHDA, CDR2 SQIVND (reference sequence). This CDR3 is CASSTLVRVNGYTF. CDR3 coding DNA: TGTGCCAGTAGTACTTTGGTCAGGGTGAACGGCTACACCTTC.

The rearrangement links TRBV28 to TRBJ2-7; a weak D match, TRBD1 (5 bases). This CDR3 is 13 amino acids long. Trimming left V 5 bases short and J 6 bases short, with 14 bases between. Germline V CDR1 and CDR2: MDHEN, SYDVKM. In DNA form, the CDR3 reads TGTGCCAGCAGTCCAGGGTACGGACGCGAGCAGTACTTC. Translating gives CASSPGYGREQYF.

The chain recombines TRBV25-1 with TRBJ2-3; TRBD1 matches at 7 bases. Germline CDR1 is MGHDK and CDR2 is SYGVNS. The CDR3 consists of 11 residues. The CDR3 DNA reads TGTGCAGGGGGCAGCACAGATACGCAGTATTTT. Amino acid sequence: CAGGSTDTQYF. Based on the CDR3 plus reference TRBV25-1 and TRBJ2-3, the full variable domain is EADIYQTPRYLVIGTGKKITLECSQTMGHDKMYWYQQDPGMELHLIHYSYGVNSTEKGDLSSESTVSRIRTEHFPLTLESARPSHTSQYLCAGGSTDTQYFGPGTRLTVL.

This chain joins TRBV4-1 and TRBJ2-1; 10 bases align to TRBD2. The ends lost 0 bases at V and 4 bases at J; junction bases unmatched: 6. The germline CDR1 and CDR2 sequences are MGHRA and YSYEKL. This CDR3 spans 17 amino acids. CDR3 region: CASSQDYTSGVYNEQFF. The CDR3 DNA is TGCGCCAGCAGCCAAGATTATACTAGCGGGGTATACAATGAGCAGTTCTTC.

The V and J genes are TRBV6-5 and TRBJ2-3; D is perhaps TRBD1 (5 bases). Germline lookup yields CDR1 MNHEY and CDR2 SVGAGI. The V end lost 2 bases, the J end lost 3 bases, and 12 bases lay between the germline ends. The CDR3 is made up of 15 amino acids. The chain's CDR3 is CASSYGQGGTDTQYF. The CDR3 DNA reads as TGTGCCAGCAGTTACGGGCAGGGTGGAACAGATACGCAGTATTTT.

This chain uses TRBV19 with TRBJ1-1; D is possibly TRBD1 (5 bases). The CDR3 consists of 15 residues. Germline CDR1 and CDR2: LNHDA and SQIVND (reference sequence). V lost 4 bases and J lost 0, with 12 bases in between. DNA of the CDR3: TGTGCCAGTAGTACCGCTCCGACAGTGAACACTGAAGCTTTCTTT. It codes for CASSTAPTVNTEAFF.

The rearrangement joins TRBV3-1 (or the pseudogene TRBV3-2) to TRBJ1-3; a possible D gene is TRBD1 (5 bases). CDR1 and CDR2 from the germline V gene are LGHDT and YNNKEL (reference sequence). This CDR3 contains 19 residues. V was cut by 2 bases and J by 0 bases, with 20 bases left in between. CDR3 sequence: CASSQIFSGLDNSGNTIYF. Written as DNA, the CDR3 is TGTGCCAGCAGCCAAATCTTTTCGGGACTCGACAACTCTGGAAACACCATATATTTT.

This clone showed up just a few times. The V gene is TRBV6-5, the J gene TRBJ1-1; a possible D gene is TRBD1 (5 bases). The CDR3 spans 12 residues. The V end was cut by 6 bases, the J end by 4 bases, with 9 bases between. CDR1 is MNHEY and CDR2 is SVGAGI in the germline V gene. CDR3 DNA sequence: TGTGCCAGCAGAAGGGGAAGCACTGAAGCTTTCTTT. Protein product: CASRRGSTEAFF.

This chain uses TRBV18 with TRBJ2-7; 7 bases align to TRBD1. The CDR3 covers 14 residues. Germline-derived CDR1 and CDR2 are KGHSH and LQKENI. J lost 5 bases, V lost 5 bases, and 9 bases had no gene match. The chain's CDR3 is CASSSLTGYNEQYF. Written as DNA, the CDR3 is TGTGCCAGCTCATCACTGACAGGGTACAACGAGCAGTACTTC.

The rearrangement links TRBV4-2 to TRBJ1-2; weak D call: TRBD1 (5 bases). Between the trimmed V and J ends, which lost 1 base and 3 bases, there was a span of 12 bases. From germline, CDR1 is LGHNA and CDR2 YNFKEQ. This CDR3 has 15 amino acids. CDR3 protein: CASSQARDRDYGYTF. CDR3 coding DNA: TGTGCCAGCAGCCAAGCCCGCGACAGAGACTATGGCTACACCTTC.

The genes are TRBV15 and TRBJ1-2; 9 nucleotides line up with TRBD1. Germline CDR1 LNHNV, CDR2 YYDKDF (reference sequence). This CDR3 is built from 14 residues. Trimming removed 1 base from V and 3 bases from J; junction bases left unmatched: 0. The CDR3 here is CATSRGQGDYGYTF. The CDR3 nucleotides read TGTGCCACCAGCAGAGGACAGGGGGACTATGGCTACACCTTC.

The chain recombines TRBV9 with TRBJ1-2, with D possibly TRBD1 on 6 matching bases. Germline V gene sequence: CDR1 SGDLS, CDR2 YYNGEE. V lost 4 bases and J 2 bases, leaving 12 bases between the germline ends. This CDR3 has 14 amino acids. DNA of the CDR3: TGTGCCAGCAGCATGGACAGACCGAACTATGGCTACACCTTC. Protein sequence: CASSMDRPNYGYTF. The whole variable domain, filled in from reference TRBV9 and TRBJ1-2, reads DSGVTQTPKHLITATGQRVTLRCSPRSGDLSVYWYQQSLDQGLQFLIQYYNGEERAKGNILERFSAQQFPDLHSELNLSSLELGDSALYFCASSMDRPNYGYTFGSGTRLTVV.

This clone was detected only once. The genes are TRBV1 and TRBJ2-1; the table's D call, TRBD2, was not checked against the DNA. TRBV1 is a pseudogene. The CDR3 is 18 amino acids. The CDR3 DNA follows: TGCACCAGCAGCCAAGCGGTCCCGAGCGGGAGGGTCTACAATGAGCAGTTCTTC. This gives the protein CTSSQAVPSGRVYNEQFF.

The V and J genes are TRBV10-3 and TRBJ2-7, with 9 bases identical to TRBD2. CDR3 length equals 14 residues. The V segment lost 4 bases and the J segment 4 bases; nucleotides outside the gene matches: 5. Germline V CDR1 and CDR2: ENHRY, SYGVKD. The CDR3 DNA reads as TGTGCCATCAGTGTAAATAGCGGGAGTTACGAGCAGTACTTC. Translation: CAISVNSGSYEQYF.